This T cell receptor beta chain emerged from a study of cytomegalovirus exposure and HLA in healthy donors. Overall study findings and caveats: In vitro checks showed that three CMV-associated chains really do target CMV antigens. Most TCRs appeared rarely, but some public TCRs recurred in many donors. As was reported, the classifier diagnosed cytomegalovirus status with high specificity and sensitivity.

On this clone: Its antigen is unidentified.

Sequencing was performed with immunoSEQ multiplex PCR; in TCRdb, only in-frame clones are kept and a portion is missing. The top ten hold about 0.8% of the sample, which has more than 250,000 clones, about nine tenths seen once. Per the germline V gene, CDR1 is SGHRS and CDR2 is YFSETQ. The CDR3 length is 11 residues. Between the trimmed V and J ends, which lost 7 bases and 2 bases, there was a span of 7 bases. The V call is TRBV5-1, the J call TRBJ2-7; D perhaps matches TRBD2 (6 bases). Material for sequencing was PBMCs. This TCR was recovered from a woman younger than 35 in good health and CMV-seronegative. The CDR3 nucleotides are TGCGCCAGCGCGGGGACCTACGAGCAGTACTTC. This codes for CASAGTYEQYF.